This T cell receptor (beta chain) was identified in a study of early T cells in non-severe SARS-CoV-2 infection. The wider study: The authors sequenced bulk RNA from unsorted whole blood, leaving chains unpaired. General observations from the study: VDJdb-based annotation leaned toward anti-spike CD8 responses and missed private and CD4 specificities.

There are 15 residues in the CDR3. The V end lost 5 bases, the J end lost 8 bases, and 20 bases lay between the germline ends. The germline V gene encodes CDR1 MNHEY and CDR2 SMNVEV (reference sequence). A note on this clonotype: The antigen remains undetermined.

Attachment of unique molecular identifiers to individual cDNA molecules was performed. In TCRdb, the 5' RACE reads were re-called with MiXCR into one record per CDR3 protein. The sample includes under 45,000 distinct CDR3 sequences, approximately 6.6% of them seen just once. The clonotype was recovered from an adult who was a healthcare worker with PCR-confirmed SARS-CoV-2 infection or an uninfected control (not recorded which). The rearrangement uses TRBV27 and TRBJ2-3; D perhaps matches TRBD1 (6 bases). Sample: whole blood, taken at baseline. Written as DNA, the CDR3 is TGTGCCAGCAGTCACGCCACAGGGTACGGTCCTACGCAGTATTTT. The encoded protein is CASSHATGYGPTQYF.